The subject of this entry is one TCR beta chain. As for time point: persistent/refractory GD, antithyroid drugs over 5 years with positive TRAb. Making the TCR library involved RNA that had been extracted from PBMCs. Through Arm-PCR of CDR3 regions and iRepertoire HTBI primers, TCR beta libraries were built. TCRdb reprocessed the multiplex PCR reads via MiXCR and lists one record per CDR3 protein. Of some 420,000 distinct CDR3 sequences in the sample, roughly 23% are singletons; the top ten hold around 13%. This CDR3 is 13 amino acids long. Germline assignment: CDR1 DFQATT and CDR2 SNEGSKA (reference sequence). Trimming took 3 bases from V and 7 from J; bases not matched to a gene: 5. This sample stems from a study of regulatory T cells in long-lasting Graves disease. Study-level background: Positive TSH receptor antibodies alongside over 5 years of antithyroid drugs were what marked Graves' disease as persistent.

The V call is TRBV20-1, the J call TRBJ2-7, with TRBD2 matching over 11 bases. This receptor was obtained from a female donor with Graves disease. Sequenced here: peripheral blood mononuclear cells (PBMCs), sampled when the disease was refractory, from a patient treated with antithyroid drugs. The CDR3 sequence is CSARTSGTGEQYF. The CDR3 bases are TGCAGTGCTAGGACTAGCGGGACGGGAGAGCAGTACTTC.